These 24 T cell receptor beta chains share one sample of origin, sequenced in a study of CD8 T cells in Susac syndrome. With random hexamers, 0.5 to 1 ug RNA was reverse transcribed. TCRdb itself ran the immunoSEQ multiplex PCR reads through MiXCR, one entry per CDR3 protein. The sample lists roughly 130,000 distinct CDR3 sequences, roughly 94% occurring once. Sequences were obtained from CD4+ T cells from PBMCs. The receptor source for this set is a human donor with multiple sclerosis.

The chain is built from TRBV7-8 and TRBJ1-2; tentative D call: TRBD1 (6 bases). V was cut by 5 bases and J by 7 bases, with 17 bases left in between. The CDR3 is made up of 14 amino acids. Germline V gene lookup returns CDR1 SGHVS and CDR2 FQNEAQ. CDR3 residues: CASSRGGTSSGYTF. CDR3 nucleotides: TGTGCCAGCAGCCGGGGGGGGACATCGTCTGGCTACACCTTC. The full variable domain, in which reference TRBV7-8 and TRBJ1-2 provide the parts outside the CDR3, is GAGVSQSPRYKVAKRGQDVALRCDPISGHVSLFWYQQALGQGPEFLTYFQNEAQLDKSGLPSDRFFAERPEGSVSTLKIQRTQQEDSAVYLCASSRGGTSSGYTFGSGTRLTVV.

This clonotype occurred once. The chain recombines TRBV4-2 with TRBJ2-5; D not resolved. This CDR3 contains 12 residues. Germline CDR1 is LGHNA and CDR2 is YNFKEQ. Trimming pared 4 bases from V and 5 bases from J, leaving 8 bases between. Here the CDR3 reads CASSLPAETQYF. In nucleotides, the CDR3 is TGTGCCAGCAGCCTACCAGCGGAGACCCAGTACTTC.

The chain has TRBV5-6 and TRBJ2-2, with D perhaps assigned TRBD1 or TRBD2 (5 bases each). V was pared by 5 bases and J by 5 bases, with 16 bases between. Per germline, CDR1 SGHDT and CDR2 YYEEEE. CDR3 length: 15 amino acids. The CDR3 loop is CASRKGLAETGELFF. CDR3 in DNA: TGTGCCAGCAGAAAGGGGCTAGCAGAAACCGGGGAGCTGTTTTTT.

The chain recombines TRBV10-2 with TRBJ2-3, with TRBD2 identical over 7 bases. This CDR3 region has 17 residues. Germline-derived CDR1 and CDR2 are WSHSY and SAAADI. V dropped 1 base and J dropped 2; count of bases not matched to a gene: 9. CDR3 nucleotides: TGCGCCAGCAGTGAGTGGCGGGAGAAGGGGAACACAGATACGCAGTATTTT. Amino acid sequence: CASSEWREKGNTDTQYF.

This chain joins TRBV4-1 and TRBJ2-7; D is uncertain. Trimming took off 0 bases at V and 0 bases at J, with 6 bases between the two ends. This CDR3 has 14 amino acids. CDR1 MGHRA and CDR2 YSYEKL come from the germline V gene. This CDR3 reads CASSQEGYSYEQYF. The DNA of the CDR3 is TGCGCCAGCAGCCAAGAAGGGTACTCCTACGAGCAGTACTTC.

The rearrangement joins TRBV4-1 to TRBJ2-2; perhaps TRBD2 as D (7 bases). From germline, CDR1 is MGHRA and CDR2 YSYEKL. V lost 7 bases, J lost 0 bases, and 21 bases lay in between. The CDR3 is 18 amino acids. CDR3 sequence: CASTPGGGGVANTGELFF. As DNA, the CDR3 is TGCGCCAGCACCCCGGGGGGCGGGGGTGTCGCGAACACCGGGGAGCTGTTTTTT.

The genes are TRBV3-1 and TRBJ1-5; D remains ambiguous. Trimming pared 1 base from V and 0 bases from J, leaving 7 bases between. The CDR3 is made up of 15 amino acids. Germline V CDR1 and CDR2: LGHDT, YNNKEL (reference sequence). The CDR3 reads CASSQGTSSNQPQHF. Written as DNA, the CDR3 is TGTGCCAGCAGCCAAGGAACAAGTAGCAATCAGCCCCAGCATTTT.

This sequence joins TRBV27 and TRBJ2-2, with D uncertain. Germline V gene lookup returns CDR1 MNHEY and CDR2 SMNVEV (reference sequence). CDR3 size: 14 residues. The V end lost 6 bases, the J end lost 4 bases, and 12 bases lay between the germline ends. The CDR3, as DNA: TGTGCCAGCAGATCCTTAGGGCCCACCGGGGAGCTGTTTTTT. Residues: CASRSLGPTGELFF.

CDR3 DNA sequence: TGCAGCGTTGGTATTAGCGGACGGGGAGATACGCAGTATTTT. Protein product: CSVGISGRGDTQYF. The chain carries TRBV29-1 and TRBJ2-3, with a tentative D call TRBD2 (6 bases). The germline V gene encodes CDR1 SQVTM and CDR2 ANQGSEA. The V gene lost 4 bases and the J gene lost 5 bases, with 16 bases spanning the gap. This CDR3 is built from 14 residues.

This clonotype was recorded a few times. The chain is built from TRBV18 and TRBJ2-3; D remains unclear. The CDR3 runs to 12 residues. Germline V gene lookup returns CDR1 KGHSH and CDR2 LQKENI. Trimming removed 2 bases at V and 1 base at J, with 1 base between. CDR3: CASSPGTDTQYF. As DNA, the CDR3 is TGTGCCAGCTCACCAGGCACAGATACGCAGTATTTT.

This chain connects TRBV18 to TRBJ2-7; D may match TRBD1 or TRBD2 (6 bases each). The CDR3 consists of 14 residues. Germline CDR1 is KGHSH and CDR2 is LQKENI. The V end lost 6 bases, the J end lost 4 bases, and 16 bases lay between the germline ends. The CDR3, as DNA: TGTGCCAGCTCCCCTGTGGGGGGCAGGTACGAGCAGTACTTC. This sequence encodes CASSPVGGRYEQYF. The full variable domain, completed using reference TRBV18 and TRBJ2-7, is NAGVMQNPRHLVRRRGQEARLRCSPMKGHSHVYWYRQLPEEGLKFMVYLQKENIIDESGMPKERFSAEFPKEGPSILRIQQVVRGDSAAYFCASSPVGGRYEQYFGPGTRLTVT.

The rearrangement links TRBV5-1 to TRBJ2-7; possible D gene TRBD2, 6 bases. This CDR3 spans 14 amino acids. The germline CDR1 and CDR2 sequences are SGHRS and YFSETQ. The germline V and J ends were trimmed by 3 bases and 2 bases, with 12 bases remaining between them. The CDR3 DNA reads TGCGCCAGCAGCTCCCGGGACTCTACCTACGAGCAGTACTTC. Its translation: CASSSRDSTYEQYF.

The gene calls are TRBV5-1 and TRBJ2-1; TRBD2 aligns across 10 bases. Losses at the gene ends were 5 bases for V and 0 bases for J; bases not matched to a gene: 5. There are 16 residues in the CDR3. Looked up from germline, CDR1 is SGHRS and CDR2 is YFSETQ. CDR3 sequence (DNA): TGCGCCAGCAGGAGAGCTAGCGGGGGCTCCTACAATGAGCAGTTCTTC. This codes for CASRRASGGSYNEQFF.

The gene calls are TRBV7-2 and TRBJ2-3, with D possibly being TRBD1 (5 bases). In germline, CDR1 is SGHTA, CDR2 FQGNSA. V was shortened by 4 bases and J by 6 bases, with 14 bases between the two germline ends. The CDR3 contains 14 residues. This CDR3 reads CASSYLGAPDTQYF. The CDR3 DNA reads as TGTGCCAGCAGCTATTTAGGGGCACCGGATACGCAGTATTTT.

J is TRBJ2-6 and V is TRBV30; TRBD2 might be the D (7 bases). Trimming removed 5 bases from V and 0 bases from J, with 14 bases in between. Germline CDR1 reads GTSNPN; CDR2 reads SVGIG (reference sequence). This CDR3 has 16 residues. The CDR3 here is CAWVGGGTSGANVLTF. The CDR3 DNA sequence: TGTGCCTGGGTTGGGGGGGGCACCTCTGGGGCCAACGTCCTGACTTTC. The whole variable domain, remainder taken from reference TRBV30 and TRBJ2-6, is SQTIHQWPATLVQPVGSPLSLECTVEGTSNPNLYWYRQAAGRGLQLLFYSVGIGQISSEVPQNLSASRPQDRQFILSSKKLLLSDSGFYLCAWVGGGTSGANVLTFGAGSRLTVL.

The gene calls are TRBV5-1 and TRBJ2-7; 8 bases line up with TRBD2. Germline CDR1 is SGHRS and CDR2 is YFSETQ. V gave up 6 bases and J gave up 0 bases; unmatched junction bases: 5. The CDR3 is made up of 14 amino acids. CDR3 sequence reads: CASKDSGASYEQYF. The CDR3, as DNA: TGCGCCAGCAAGGATAGCGGGGCCTCCTACGAGCAGTACTTC. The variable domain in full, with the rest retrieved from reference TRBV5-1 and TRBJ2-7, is KAGVTQTPRYLIKTRGQQVTLSCSPISGHRSVSWYQQTPGQGLQFLFEYFSETQRNKGNFPGRFSGRQFSNSRSEMNVSTLELGDSALYLCASKDSGASYEQYFGPGTRLTVT.

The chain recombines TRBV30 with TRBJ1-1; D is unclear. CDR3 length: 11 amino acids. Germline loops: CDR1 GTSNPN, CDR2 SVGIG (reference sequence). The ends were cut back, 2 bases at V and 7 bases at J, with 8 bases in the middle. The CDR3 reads CAWSPRLEAFF. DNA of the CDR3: TGTGCCTGGAGTCCCCGGCTTGAAGCTTTCTTT.

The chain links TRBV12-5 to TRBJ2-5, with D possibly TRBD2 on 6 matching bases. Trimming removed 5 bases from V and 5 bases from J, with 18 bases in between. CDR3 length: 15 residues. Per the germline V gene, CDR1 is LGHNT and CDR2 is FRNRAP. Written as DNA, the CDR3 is TGTGCTAGTGGTCCTCCGGCCGCCGGAGGGGAGACCCAGTACTTC. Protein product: CASGPPAAGGETQYF.

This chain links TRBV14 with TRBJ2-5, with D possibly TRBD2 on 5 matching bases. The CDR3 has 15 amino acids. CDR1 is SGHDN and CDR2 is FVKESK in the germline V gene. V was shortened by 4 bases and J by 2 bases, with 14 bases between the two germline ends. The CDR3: CASSPPGRWQETQYF. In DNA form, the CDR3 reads TGTGCCAGCAGCCCCCCGGGAAGGTGGCAAGAGACCCAGTACTTC.

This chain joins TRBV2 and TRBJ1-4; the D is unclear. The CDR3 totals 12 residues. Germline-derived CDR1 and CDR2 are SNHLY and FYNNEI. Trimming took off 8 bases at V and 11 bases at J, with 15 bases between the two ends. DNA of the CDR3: TGTGCCAGCGGTACGGGTGGCCCTAAACTGTTTTTT. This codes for CASGTGGPKLFF.

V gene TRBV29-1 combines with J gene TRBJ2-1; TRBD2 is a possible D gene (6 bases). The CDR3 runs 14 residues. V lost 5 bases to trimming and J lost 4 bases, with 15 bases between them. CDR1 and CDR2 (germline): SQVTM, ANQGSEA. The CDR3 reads CSVRDSYPYNEQFF. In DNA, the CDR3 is TGCAGCGTTCGGGACTCGTATCCGTACAATGAGCAGTTCTTC.

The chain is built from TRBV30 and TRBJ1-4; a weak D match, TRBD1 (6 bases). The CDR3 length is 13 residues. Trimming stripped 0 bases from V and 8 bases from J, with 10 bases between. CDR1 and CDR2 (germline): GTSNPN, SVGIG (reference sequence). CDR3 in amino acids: CAWSVQGGEKLFF. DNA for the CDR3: TGTGCCTGGAGTGTACAGGGAGGGGAAAAACTGTTTTTT.

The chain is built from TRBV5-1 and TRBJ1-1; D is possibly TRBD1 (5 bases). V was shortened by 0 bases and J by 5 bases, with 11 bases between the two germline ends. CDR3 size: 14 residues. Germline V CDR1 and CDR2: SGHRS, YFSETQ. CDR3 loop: CASSLVEGRTEAFF. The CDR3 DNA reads TGCGCCAGCAGCTTGGTTGAGGGGAGAACTGAAGCTTTCTTT.

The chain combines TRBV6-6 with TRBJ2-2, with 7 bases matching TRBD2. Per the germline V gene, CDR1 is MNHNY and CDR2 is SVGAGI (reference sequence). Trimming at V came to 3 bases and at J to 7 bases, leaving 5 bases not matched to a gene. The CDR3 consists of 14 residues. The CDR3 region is CASSYRGVHGELFF. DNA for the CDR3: TGTGCCAGCAGTTATCGGGGGGTTCACGGGGAGCTGTTTTTT.